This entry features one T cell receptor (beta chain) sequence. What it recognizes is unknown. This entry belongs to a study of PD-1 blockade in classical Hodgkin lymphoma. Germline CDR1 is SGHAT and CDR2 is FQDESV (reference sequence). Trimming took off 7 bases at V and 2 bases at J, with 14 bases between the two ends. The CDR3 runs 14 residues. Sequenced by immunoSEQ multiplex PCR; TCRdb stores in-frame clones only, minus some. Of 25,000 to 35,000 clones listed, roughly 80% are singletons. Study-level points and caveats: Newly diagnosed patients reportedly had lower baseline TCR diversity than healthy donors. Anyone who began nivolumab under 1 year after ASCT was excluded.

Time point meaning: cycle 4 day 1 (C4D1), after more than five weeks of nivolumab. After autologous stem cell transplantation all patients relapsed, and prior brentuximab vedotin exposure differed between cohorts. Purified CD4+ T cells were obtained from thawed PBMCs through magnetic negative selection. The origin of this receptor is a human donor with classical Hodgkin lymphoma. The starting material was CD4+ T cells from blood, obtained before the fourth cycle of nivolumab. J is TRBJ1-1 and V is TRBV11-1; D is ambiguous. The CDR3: CASIPLRVNTEAFF. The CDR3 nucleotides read TGTGCCAGCATCCCACTGCGAGTAAACACTGAAGCTTTCTTT.